Below are 17 T cell receptor beta chains sequenced from a single sample in a study of technical replicates of blood from a handful of donors. TCRdb keeps only in-frame clones here, not all; method: immunoSEQ multiplex PCR. The sample lists approximately 75,000 clones, 95% occurring once. Sequenced material: T cells isolated from PBMCs. Receptors originate from a human donor in good health.

The rearrangement links TRBV27 to TRBJ1-5; 9 nucleotides align to TRBD1. J was trimmed by 5 bases and V by 0 bases; bases with no gene match: 11. Germline CDR1 is MNHEY and CDR2 is SMNVEV (reference sequence). This CDR3 comprises 18 residues. The CDR3 sequence is CASSLSIGTGRLHQPQHF. The CDR3 nucleotides read TGTGCCAGCAGTTTATCGATAGGGACAGGGAGGCTCCATCAGCCCCAGCATTTT.

The CDR3 region has the DNA TGTGCCTGGACGCGGGACAGCTATGGCTACACCTTC. Its translation: CAWTRDSYGYTF. V is TRBV30 and J is TRBJ1-2; 7 bases align to TRBD1. J lost 4 bases, V lost 4 bases, and 3 bases had no gene match. Germline CDR1 is GTSNPN and CDR2 is SVGIG (reference sequence). The CDR3 is 12 amino acids.

The rearrangement uses TRBV9 and TRBJ2-6, with D perhaps TRBD1 (6 bases). This CDR3 has 17 residues. Germline CDR1 is SGDLS and CDR2 is YYNGEE. Trimming pared 5 bases from V and 0 bases from J, leaving 15 bases between. This chain's CDR3 is CASRGAGGLSGANVLTF. The CDR3 coding sequence is TGTGCCAGCAGGGGGGCAGGAGGTCTCTCTGGGGCCAACGTCCTGACTTTC.

This chain uses TRBV19 with TRBJ2-2; the match to TRBD1 covers 7 bases. CDR1 is LNHDA, CDR2 SQIVND, per germline (reference sequence). The V segment lost 4 bases and the J segment 4 bases; nucleotides outside the gene matches: 9. This CDR3 contains 16 residues. This CDR3 is CASSTYRDRFTGELFF. The CDR3 nucleotides are TGTGCCAGTAGTACCTACCGGGACAGATTCACCGGGGAGCTGTTTTTT.

The V call is TRBV5-4, the J call TRBJ2-7; 8 bases line up with TRBD2. Germline CDR1 is SGHNT and CDR2 is YYREEE (reference sequence). This CDR3 is built from 15 residues. After removal of 2 bases from V and 3 bases from J, the junction contained 7 bases not matched to a gene. Here the CDR3 DNA reads TGTGCCAGCAGCTTCGCCGGGACTAGAAGCTACGAGCAGTACTTC. This codes for CASSFAGTRSYEQYF.

The chain is built from TRBV29-1 and TRBJ2-1; 10 bases fit TRBD2. Germline V gives CDR1 SQVTM, CDR2 ANQGSEA. The J segment lost 1 base and the V segment lost 3 bases, leaving 0 bases of the junction unmatched. The CDR3 sequence is 14 residues long. CDR3 protein: CSVETSGSYNEQFF. The CDR3 nucleotides read TGCAGCGTTGAGACTAGCGGGTCCTACAATGAGCAGTTCTTC.

The chain joins TRBV7-3 to TRBJ2-7; 10 bases map to TRBD1. CDR3 size: 20 residues. V was pared by 2 bases and J by 2 bases, with 18 bases of the junction left unmatched. Per germline, CDR1 SGHTA and CDR2 FQGTGA. CDR3 sequence: CASSLYPANTGTGEPYEQYF. The CDR3 DNA reads TGTGCCAGCAGCTTATATCCCGCCAATACCGGGACAGGGGAACCCTACGAGCAGTACTTC.

This clone has just a few counts. This sequence joins TRBV6-6 and TRBJ2-2; 7 bases line up with TRBD2. Germline assignment: CDR1 MNHNY and CDR2 SVGAGI (reference sequence). V lost 4 bases to trimming and J lost 4 bases; unmatched junction nucleotides: 6. The CDR3 extends over 15 amino acids. CDR3 DNA sequence: TGTGCCAGCAGTTTCGGGAGGATGGGCACCGGGGAGCTGTTTTTT. This translates into CASSFGRMGTGELFF.

The rearrangement links TRBV30 to TRBJ2-1; TRBD2 agrees at 14 bases. After removal of 5 bases from V and 6 bases from J, the junction contained 3 bases not matched to a gene. This CDR3 region has 14 residues. Germline V lookup: CDR1 GTSNPN, CDR2 SVGIG (reference sequence). Here the CDR3 DNA reads TGTGCCTGGCGACTAGCGGGAGGGCCCAATGAGCAGTTCTTC. The encoded protein is CAWRLAGGPNEQFF.

This sequence joins TRBV18 and TRBJ1-2; D may be TRBD1 (5 bases). The CDR3 spans 14 residues. V lost 0 bases and J lost 3, with 8 bases in between. Germline values: CDR1 KGHSH, CDR2 LQKENI. The CDR3 nucleotides read TGTGCCAGCTCACCACCAGGGGAGGACTATGGCTACACCTTC. Translating it yields CASSPPGEDYGYTF.

This clone was seen only once. The rearrangement links TRBV6-1 to TRBJ2-1; D gene uncertain. This CDR3 is 17 amino acids long. The V and J ends lost 0 bases and 7 bases respectively, with 19 bases between them. Germline loops: CDR1 MNHNS, CDR2 SASEGT. The chain's CDR3 is CASSEAQLSLYRNEQFF. DNA of the CDR3: TGTGCCAGCAGTGAAGCGCAACTGAGTTTATACCGGAATGAGCAGTTCTTC.

The chain uses TRBV5-4 and TRBJ1-4; D call uncertain. This CDR3 is 16 amino acids long. From germline, CDR1 is SGHNT and CDR2 YYREEE (reference sequence). Trimming removed 3 bases from V and 3 bases from J, with 15 bases in between. The CDR3 is CASSSGFGAANEKLFF. CDR3 nucleotide sequence: TGTGCCAGCAGCTCGGGGTTTGGCGCGGCTAATGAAAAACTGTTTTTT.

The chain is built from TRBV11-2 and TRBJ2-1; 8 nucleotides line up with TRBD2. The CDR3 totals 16 residues. Unmatched junction bases numbered 6, after V lost 3 bases and J lost 2 bases. Germline V gene sequence: CDR1 SGHAT, CDR2 FQNNGV. The CDR3 DNA sequence: TGTGCCAGCAGCTTCAGGAGCGGGAGTACCTACAATGAGCAGTTCTTC. The encoded protein is CASSFRSGSTYNEQFF.

V and J are TRBV27 and TRBJ1-2, with TRBD1 matching 12 bases. The CDR3 has 14 amino acids. CDR1 MNHEY and CDR2 SMNVEV come from the germline V gene (reference sequence). Germline trimming cut 6 bases from V and 4 bases from J; bases unmatched to any gene: 3. In DNA, the CDR3 is TGTGCCAGCAGGGGGACAGGGGGCAGCTATGGCTACACCTTC. Protein product: CASRGTGGSYGYTF.

This chain links TRBV28 with TRBJ2-7; TRBD2 aligns across 7 bases. The CDR3 is made up of 13 amino acids. In germline, CDR1 is MDHEN, CDR2 SYDVKM. The junction had 5 bases not matched to a gene; V was cut back by 4 bases and J by 5 bases. CDR3 coding DNA: TGTGCCAGCAGTTCTCGACTAGCAGACGAGCAGTACTTC. Translated, it gives CASSSRLADEQYF.

The chain joins TRBV5-1 to TRBJ2-1, with D maybe TRBD1 (6 bases). CDR3 length: 16 residues. The germline V and J ends were trimmed by 7 bases and 6 bases, with 23 bases remaining between them. CDR1 and CDR2 (germline): SGHRS, YFSETQ. This CDR3 reads CASPTPGRGSINEQFF. DNA for the CDR3: TGCGCCAGCCCGACACCCGGAAGGGGGTCAATCAATGAGCAGTTCTTC.

This chain uses TRBV5-1 with TRBJ2-7; D remains unclear. Trimming took 0 bases from V and 3 from J, leaving 10 bases between them. CDR1 is SGHRS, CDR2 YFSETQ, per germline. This CDR3 contains 14 residues. CDR3 in amino acids: CASSLVGSNYEQYF. The CDR3, as DNA: TGCGCCAGCAGCTTGGTCGGGTCTAACTACGAGCAGTACTTC.